This T cell receptor (beta chain) was sequenced in a study of blood T cell repertoires in COVID-19. Study at large: Both acute and convalescent COVID-19 samples were obtained from the United States, Italy and Spain. T cells, B-cell-depleted T cells, or PBMCs provided the cDNA or gDNA that served as material.

V lost 5 bases and J 7 bases, leaving 12 bases between the germline ends. Looked up from germline, CDR1 is MNHEY and CDR2 is SMNVEV (reference sequence). CDR3 length equals 14 residues. In the authors' methods: Cell counts per sample came from amplifying reference gene primers. TCRdb's table, derived via immunoSEQ multiplex PCR, lists solely in-frame clones and lacks some. D and trimming come from the DNA, and the V and J calls and clone size come from that table. The table shows around 100,000 clones, with around 87% occurring only once. The gene calls are TRBV27 and TRBJ1-6; D is ambiguous. This receptor was identified in a woman aged 30 to 39 with acute or convalescent COVID-19. Sequencing was carried out using peripheral blood. This CDR3 is CASSPRSLNSPLHF. As DNA, the CDR3 is TGTGCCAGCAGTCCCCGGTCACTAAATTCACCCCTCCACTTT.